This T cell receptor beta chain originates from a study of cytomegalovirus exposure and HLA in healthy donors. PCR amplification relied on 60 Vbeta primers (plus 13 Jbeta primers). Methods used by the authors: Later work found 65 million to 85 million unique TCR beta chains, with roughly 11 million shared. The protocol was immunoSEQ multiplex PCR, while the TCRdb copy is restricted to in-frame clones and leaves out a portion. The V and J calls and clone size come from that table; D and trimming were worked out from the DNA. The data show 120,000 or so clones, with about 74% seen just once and 5.5% to 7.5% held by the top ten. Details on this clone: The target antigen is unknown.

The V gene's germline CDR1 is SGHDT and CDR2 YYEEEE. The CDR3 totals 15 residues. V trimming: 5 bases; J trimming: 6 bases; junction bases outside the gene matches: 10. Whole-study findings and limits: Immune exposure information comprised only CMV serostatus.

The sequence came from a woman in her forties or fifties in good health and CMV-seropositive. Sequencing was done on a sample of PBMCs. The rearrangement joins TRBV5-6 to TRBJ2-3, with 9 bases matching TRBD2. CDR3 amino acids: CASRLRGGYTDTQYF. As DNA, the CDR3 is TGTGCCAGCAGGTTGCGGGGGGGCTATACCGATACGCAGTATTTT.